The TCR beta chain described here comes from a study of cytomegalovirus exposure and HLA in healthy donors. Primers included in the PCR were 60 Vbeta and 13 Jbeta primers. The data were produced by immunoSEQ multiplex PCR, yet TCRdb's version contains in-frame clones alone and is incomplete. This sample has about 110,000 clones; roughly 73% occur once, and the top ten carry around 0.79%. CDR1 and CDR2 (germline): SNHLY, FYNNEI. J gave up 7 bases and V 4 bases, and 15 bases lay outside the gene matches. CDR3 length equals 16 residues. Specimen: PBMCs. The chain joins TRBV2 to TRBJ1-2; 7 nucleotides align to TRBD1. The source is a woman in her thirties in good health and CMV-seronegative. This CDR3 is CASSGYRGEPERGYTF. In nucleotides, the CDR3 is TGTGCCAGCAGTGGATACAGGGGCGAGCCCGAACGTGGCTACACCTTC.